This TCR beta chain is from a study of blood T cell repertoires in COVID-19. Study information: The analysed material was cDNA or gDNA that came from T cells, B-cell-depleted T cells, or PBMCs.

The germline V gene has CDR1 MNHEY and CDR2 SVGAGI. Trimming took off 2 bases at V and 1 base at J, with 9 bases between the two ends. The CDR3 is made up of 16 amino acids. Clones were sequenced by immunoSEQ multiplex PCR, and TCRdb holds only the in-frame ones, with some missing. The data hold about 100,000 clones, with around 90% observed a single time. The sequence was obtained from a man at least 80 years old with acute or convalescent COVID-19. Sample: peripheral blood. The chain recombines TRBV6-5 with TRBJ2-6; D is ambiguous. The CDR3 reads CASSYVFQSGANVLTF. CDR3 nucleotides: TGTGCCAGCAGTTACGTGTTCCAGTCTGGGGCCAACGTCCTGACTTTC.